The sequence of this T cell receptor (beta chain) was determined in a study of T cell changes during pregnancy in multiple sclerosis. Germline values: CDR1 SEHNR, CDR2 FQNEAQ (reference sequence). Trimming stripped 5 bases from V and 2 bases from J, with 13 bases between. CDR3 length: 15 residues. Clones were read by immunoSEQ multiplex PCR, and TCRdb kept only the in-frame ones, dropping some. The sample shows roughly 110,000 clones, about 90% of them seen only once. The rearrangement links TRBV7-9 to TRBJ2-1, with a tentative D call TRBD2 (6 bases). The sequence was obtained from a female donor with multiple sclerosis, enrolled in a pregnancy study. The sequencing used peripheral blood, collected before pregnancy. In nucleotides, the CDR3 is TGTGCCAGCAGCCCGGGGGACCCGACCTACAATGAGCAGTTCTTC. This sequence encodes CASSPGDPTYNEQFF.